The 9 T cell receptor beta chains below all came from one sample that was sequenced in a study of blood T cell repertoires in COVID-19. TCRdb's copy holds only in-frame clones and misses some; the assay was immunoSEQ multiplex PCR. The data show roughly 200,000 clones, approximately 88% seen once. Input material: peripheral blood. The receptor set was obtained from a woman aged 40 to 50 with COVID-19, enrolled during active disease.

Only a few counts were recorded for this clone. The V and J genes are TRBV27 and TRBJ1-4; D perhaps matches TRBD1 (5 bases). The V gene lost 5 bases and the J gene lost 7 bases, with 17 bases spanning the gap. Germline V gene lookup returns CDR1 MNHEY and CDR2 SMNVEV (reference sequence). This CDR3 contains 15 residues. This CDR3 reads CASSIPALRGEKLFF. The CDR3 region has the DNA TGTGCCAGCAGTATCCCGGCCCTAAGGGGTGAAAAACTGTTTTTT.

The chain employs TRBV11-2 and TRBJ2-5; weak D call: TRBD2 (5 bases). The CDR3 length is 14 residues. Germline-derived CDR1 and CDR2 are SGHAT and FQNNGV. V lost 5 bases to trimming and J lost 7 bases, with 17 bases between them. Written as DNA, the CDR3 is TGTGCCAGCAGCATCGCGGGTAGGGAAGGGACCCAGTACTTC. This gives the protein CASSIAGREGTQYF.

The J gene is TRBJ1-6, the V gene TRBV4-2, with 7 bases matching TRBD1. With 3 bases clipped from V and 6 bases from J, the junction kept 5 bases outside the gene matches. This CDR3 contains 15 residues. The germline V gene has CDR1 LGHNA and CDR2 YNFKEQ. Written as DNA, the CDR3 is TGTGCCAGCAGCCAGGAGACAGGGTCTAATTCACCCCTCCACTTT. Encoded protein: CASSQETGSNSPLHF.

J is TRBJ1-1 and V is TRBV18; the match to TRBD1 covers 8 bases. Trimming at V came to 4 bases and at J to 10 bases, leaving 8 bases not matched to a gene. CDR3 size: 13 residues. From germline, CDR1 is KGHSH and CDR2 LQKENI. The CDR3 bases are TGTGCCAGCTCACAAACTGGAGACAGGGGAGCTTTCTTT. Translation gives CASSQTGDRGAFF.

The J gene is TRBJ2-1, the V gene TRBV4-1; TRBD2 is a possible D gene (6 bases). Per the germline V gene, CDR1 is MGHRA and CDR2 is YSYEKL. This CDR3 spans 18 amino acids. Trimming shortened V by 1 base and J by 5 bases, and 21 bases separated the two germline ends. This CDR3 is CASSQGVPGLANHNEQFF. The CDR3 coding sequence is TGCGCCAGCAGCCAAGGGGTCCCGGGGCTAGCGAATCACAATGAGCAGTTCTTC.

The V call is TRBV21-1, the J call TRBJ2-1; the table calls TRBD2, which could not be checked here. TRBV21-1 is shown as a pseudogene. The CDR3 covers 16 residues. In DNA form, the CDR3 reads TGTGCCAGCACCAAGGGGAGGCAGGCGCTCAACAATGAGCAGTTCTTC. Translation: CASTKGRQALNNEQFF.

This clone was observed a few times. J is TRBJ1-2 and V is TRBV9, with a tentative D call TRBD1 (6 bases). Between the trimmed V and J ends, which lost 0 bases and 7 bases, there was a span of 10 bases. The CDR3 runs to 13 residues. Germline lookup yields CDR1 SGDLS and CDR2 YYNGEE. CDR3 region: CASSVEDRSGYTF. CDR3 DNA: TGTGCCAGCAGCGTAGAAGACAGGAGTGGCTACACCTTC.

This chain uses TRBV6-5 with TRBJ1-5, with TRBD1 matching 7 bases. Looked up from germline, CDR1 is MNHEY and CDR2 is SVGAGI. J lost 4 bases, V lost 5 bases, and 8 bases had no gene match. The CDR3 runs 15 residues. This CDR3 reads CASSTTGMRNQPQHF. CDR3 nucleotides: TGTGCCAGCAGTACGACAGGGATGCGGAATCAGCCCCAGCATTTT.

Comment on this clone: A much larger clone differs by one base, so this may be a read error. This chain uses TRBV27 with TRBJ1-2, with a tentative D call TRBD1 (6 bases). Per germline, CDR1 MNHEY and CDR2 SMNVEV (reference sequence). This CDR3 region has 13 residues. Trimming left V 5 bases short and J 0 bases short, with 7 bases between. The CDR3 DNA is TGTGCCAGCAGTAGACAGGCTAACTATGGCTACACCTTC. Translated: CASSRQANYGYTF.